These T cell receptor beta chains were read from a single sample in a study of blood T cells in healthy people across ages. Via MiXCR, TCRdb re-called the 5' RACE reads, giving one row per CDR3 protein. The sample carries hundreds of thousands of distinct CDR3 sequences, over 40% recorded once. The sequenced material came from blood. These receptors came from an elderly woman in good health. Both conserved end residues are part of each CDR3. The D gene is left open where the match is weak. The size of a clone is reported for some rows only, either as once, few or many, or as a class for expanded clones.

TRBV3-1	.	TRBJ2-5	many	CASSHDRETQYF
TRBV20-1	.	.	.	CSATSGTGIHEQYF
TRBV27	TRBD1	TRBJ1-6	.	CASSLSIPIRGSSYNSPLHF
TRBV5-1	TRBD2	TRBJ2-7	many	CASSGGSDYEQYF
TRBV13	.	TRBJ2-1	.	CASSLVGEGHEQFF
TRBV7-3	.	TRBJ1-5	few	CASNSRQDDNQPQHF
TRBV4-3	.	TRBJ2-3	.	CASSLERPGDTQYF
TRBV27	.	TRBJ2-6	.	CASSSLAWRIDSGANVLTF
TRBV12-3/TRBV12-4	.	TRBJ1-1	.	CASSSGVGIDAFF
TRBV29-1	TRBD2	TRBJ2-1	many	CSVSRRGGPNEQFF